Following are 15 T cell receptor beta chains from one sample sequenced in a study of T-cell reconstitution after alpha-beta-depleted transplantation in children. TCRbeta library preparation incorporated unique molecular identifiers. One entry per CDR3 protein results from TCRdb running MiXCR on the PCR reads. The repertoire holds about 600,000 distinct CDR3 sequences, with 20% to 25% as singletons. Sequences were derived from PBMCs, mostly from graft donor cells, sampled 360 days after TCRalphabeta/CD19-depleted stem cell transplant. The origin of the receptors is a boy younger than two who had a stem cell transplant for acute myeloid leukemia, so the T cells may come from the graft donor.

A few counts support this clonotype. The CDR3 nucleotides read TGTGCCAGCAGCCCACTAGCGGGGAGGGGAGAGACCCAGTACTTC. Translating gives CASSPLAGRGETQYF. The chain joins TRBV7-7 to TRBJ2-5, with 10 bases aligning to TRBD2. The V segment lost 5 bases and the J segment 4 bases; nucleotides outside the gene matches: 7. The CDR3 extends over 15 amino acids. Looked up from germline, CDR1 is SSHAT and CDR2 is FNYEAQ (reference sequence).

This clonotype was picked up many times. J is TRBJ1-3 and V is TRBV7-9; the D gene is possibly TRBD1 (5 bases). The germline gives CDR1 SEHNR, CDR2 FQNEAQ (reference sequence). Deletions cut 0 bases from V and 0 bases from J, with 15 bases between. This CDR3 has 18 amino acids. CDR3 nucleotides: TGTGCCAGCAGCTTAGCGCTCGGGGACCGAAGCTCTGGAAACACCATATATTTT. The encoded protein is CASSLALGDRSSGNTIYF.

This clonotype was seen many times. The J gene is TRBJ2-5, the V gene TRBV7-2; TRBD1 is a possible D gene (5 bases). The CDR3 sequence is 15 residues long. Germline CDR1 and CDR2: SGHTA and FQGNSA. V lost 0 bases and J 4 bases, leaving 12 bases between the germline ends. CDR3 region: CASSLARASGETQYF. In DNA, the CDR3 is TGTGCCAGCAGCTTAGCCAGGGCCTCAGGAGAGACCCAGTACTTC.

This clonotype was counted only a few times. CDR3 bases: TGCAGCGTCGCCGGGACGTTCTACGGCTACAATGAGCAGTTCTTC. Protein product: CSVAGTFYGYNEQFF. This chain connects TRBV29-1 to TRBJ2-1; D is possibly TRBD1 or TRBD2 (5 bases each). V was clipped by 6 bases and J by 3 bases, with 18 bases between them. Per germline, CDR1 SQVTM and CDR2 ANQGSEA. This CDR3 comprises 15 residues.

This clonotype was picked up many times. The CDR3 region is CSASGLAAYEQYF. The DNA for the CDR3 is TGCAGTGCTAGCGGACTAGCGGCCTACGAGCAGTACTTC. The chain carries TRBV20-1 and TRBJ2-7; 10 bases map to TRBD2. V gave up 3 bases and J gave up 2 bases; unmatched junction bases: 1. Germline V gene lookup returns CDR1 DFQATT and CDR2 SNEGSKA (reference sequence). The CDR3 consists of 13 residues.

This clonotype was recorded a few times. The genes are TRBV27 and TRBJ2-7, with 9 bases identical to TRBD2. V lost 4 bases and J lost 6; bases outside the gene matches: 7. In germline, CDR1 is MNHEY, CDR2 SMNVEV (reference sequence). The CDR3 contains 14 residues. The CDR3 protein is CASSYGGGASEQYF. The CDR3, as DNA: TGTGCCAGCAGTTACGGCGGGGGGGCCAGCGAGCAGTACTTC.

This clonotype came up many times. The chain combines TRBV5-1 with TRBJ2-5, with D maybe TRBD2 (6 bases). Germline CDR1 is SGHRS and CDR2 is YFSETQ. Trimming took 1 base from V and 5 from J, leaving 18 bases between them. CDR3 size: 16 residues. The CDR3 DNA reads TGCGCCAGCAGCTTGCCGGGACTCCGAATAAGCGAGACCCAGTACTTC. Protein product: CASSLPGLRISETQYF. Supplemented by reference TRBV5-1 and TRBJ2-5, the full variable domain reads KAGVTQTPRYLIKTRGQQVTLSCSPISGHRSVSWYQQTPGQGLQFLFEYFSETQRNKGNFPGRFSGRQFSNSRSEMNVSTLELGDSALYLCASSLPGLRISETQYFGPGTRLLVL.

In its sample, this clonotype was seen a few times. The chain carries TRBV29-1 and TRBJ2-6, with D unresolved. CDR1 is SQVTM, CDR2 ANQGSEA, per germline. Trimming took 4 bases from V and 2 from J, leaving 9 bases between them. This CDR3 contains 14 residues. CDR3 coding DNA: TGCAGCGTTGTCCAGAAAGCTGGGGCCAACGTCCTGACTTTC. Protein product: CSVVQKAGANVLTF.

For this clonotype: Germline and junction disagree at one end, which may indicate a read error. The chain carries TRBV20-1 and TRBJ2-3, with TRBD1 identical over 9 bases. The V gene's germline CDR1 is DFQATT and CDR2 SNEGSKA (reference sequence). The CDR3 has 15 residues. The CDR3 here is CSARGTGRAADTQYF. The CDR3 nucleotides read TGCAGTGCCAGAGGGACAGGGAGGGCGGCAGATACGCAGTATTTT.

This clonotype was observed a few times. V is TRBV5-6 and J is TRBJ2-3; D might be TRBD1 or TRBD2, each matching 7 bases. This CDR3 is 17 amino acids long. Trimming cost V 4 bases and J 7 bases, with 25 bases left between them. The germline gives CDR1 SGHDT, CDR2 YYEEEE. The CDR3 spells CASSPVVAGGDVNTQYF. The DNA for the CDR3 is TGTGCCAGCAGCCCCGTCGTGGCAGGGGGGGATGTAAATACGCAGTATTTT.

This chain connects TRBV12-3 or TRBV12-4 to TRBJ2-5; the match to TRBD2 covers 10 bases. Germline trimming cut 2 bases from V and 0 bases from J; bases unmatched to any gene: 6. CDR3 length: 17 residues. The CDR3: CASSLTVLAGDQETQYF. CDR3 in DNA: TGTGCCAGCAGTTTAACGGTCCTAGCGGGGGACCAAGAGACCCAGTACTTC.

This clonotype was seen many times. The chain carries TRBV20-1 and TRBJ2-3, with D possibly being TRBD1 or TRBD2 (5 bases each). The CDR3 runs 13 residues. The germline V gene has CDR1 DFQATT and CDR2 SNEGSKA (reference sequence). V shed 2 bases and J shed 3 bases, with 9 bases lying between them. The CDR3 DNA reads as TGCAGTGCTAGAATCTGGGGGACAGATACGCAGTATTTT. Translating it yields CSARIWGTDTQYF.

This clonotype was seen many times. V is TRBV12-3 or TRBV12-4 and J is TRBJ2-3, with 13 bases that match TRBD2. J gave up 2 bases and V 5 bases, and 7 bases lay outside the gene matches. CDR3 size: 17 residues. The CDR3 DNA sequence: TGTGCCAGCAGTCCCCGGACTAGCGGGGGCGTCACAGATACGCAGTATTTT. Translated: CASSPRTSGGVTDTQYF.

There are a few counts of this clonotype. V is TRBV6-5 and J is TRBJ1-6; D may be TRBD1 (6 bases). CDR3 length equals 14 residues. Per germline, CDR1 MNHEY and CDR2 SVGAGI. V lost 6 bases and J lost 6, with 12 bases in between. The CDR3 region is CASSRTAVNSPLHF. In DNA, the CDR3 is TGTGCCAGCAGCCGGACAGCTGTTAATTCACCCCTCCACTTT.

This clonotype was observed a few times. CDR3 nucleotides: TGTGCCAGCAGGGAGGACTACTTCACCACCGACTTAAGGTTGCTGCTGTTTTTT. It encodes CASREDYFTTDLRLLLFF. The chain has TRBV6-2 or TRBV6-3 and TRBJ2-2, with D possibly being TRBD2 (6 bases). This CDR3 is 18 amino acids long. The ends were cut back, 6 bases at V and 13 bases at J, with 33 bases in the middle. The germline gives CDR1 MNHEY, CDR2 SVGEGT.